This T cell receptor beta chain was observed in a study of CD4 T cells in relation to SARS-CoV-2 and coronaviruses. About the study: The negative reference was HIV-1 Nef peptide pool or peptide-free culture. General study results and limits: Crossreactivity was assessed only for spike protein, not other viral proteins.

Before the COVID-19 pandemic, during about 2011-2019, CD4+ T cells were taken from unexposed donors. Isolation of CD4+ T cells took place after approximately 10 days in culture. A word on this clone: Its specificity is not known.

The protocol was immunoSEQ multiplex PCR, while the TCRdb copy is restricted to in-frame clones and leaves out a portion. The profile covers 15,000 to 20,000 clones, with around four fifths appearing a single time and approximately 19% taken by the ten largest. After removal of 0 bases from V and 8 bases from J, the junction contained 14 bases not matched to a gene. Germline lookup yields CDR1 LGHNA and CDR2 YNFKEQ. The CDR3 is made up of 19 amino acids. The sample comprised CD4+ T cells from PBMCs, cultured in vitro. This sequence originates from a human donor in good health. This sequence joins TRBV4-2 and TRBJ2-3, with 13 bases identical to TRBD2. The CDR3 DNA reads TGTGCCAGCAGCCAAGACCACATACGGACTAGCGGGAGTCGGGGTACGCAGTATTTT. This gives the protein CASSQDHIRTSGSRGTQYF.